A single T cell receptor beta chain is shown here with its context. Its target is unknown. In TCRdb, the reads were re-called with MiXCR into one record per CDR3 protein. The sample includes roughly 800,000 distinct CDR3 sequences, 29% of them seen just once. The data belong to a study of T cell repertoires in cytomegalovirus infection. The CDR3 length is 15 residues. Germline CDR1 and CDR2: MNHNS and SASEGT. The ends were cut back, 2 bases at V and 8 bases at J, with 18 bases in the middle. The sequenced sample was cultured CD8+ T cells from PBMCs, obtained from culture after CMV antigen stimulation. This sequence joins TRBV6-1 and TRBJ1-1, with a possible D match to TRBD1 (5 bases). The receptor was derived from a human donor in good health (CMV status not recorded). Some clones in this sample may be carry-over from other donors' samples. The CDR3 is CASSEYRWVGAEAFF. The CDR3 DNA sequence: TGTGCCAGCAGTGAATATCGTTGGGTAGGGGCCGAAGCTTTCTTT.